Detailed here is one T cell receptor beta chain. What it binds is not known. The germline V and J ends were trimmed by 3 bases and 2 bases, with 6 bases remaining between them. Germline lookup yields CDR1 SGHRS and CDR2 YFSETQ. The CDR3 contains 12 residues. Profiling relied on immunoSEQ multiplex PCR, and the TCRdb table lists in-frame clones only, not all of them. The sample has more than 50,000 clones; about 85% are singletons. This entry belongs to a study of OX40 agonist ivuxolimab in advanced cancers. The overall study: There were three patients with partial responses, one having hepatocellular carcinoma and two cutaneous melanoma. Points from the study as a whole: Expanded clones were, on average, more numerous in CD8+ T cells than in CD4+.

This clonotype was sampled from an adult with an advanced solid tumor such as melanoma, head and neck, liver or kidney cancer. The specimen comprised CD4+ or CD8+ T cells sorted from blood, sampled in a trial of the OX40 agonist ivuxolimab. The J gene is TRBJ2-7, the V gene TRBV5-1, with D perhaps TRBD1 (6 bases). CDR3 protein: CASSWDTYEQYF. The CDR3 bases are TGCGCCAGCAGCTGGGACACCTACGAGCAGTACTTC.